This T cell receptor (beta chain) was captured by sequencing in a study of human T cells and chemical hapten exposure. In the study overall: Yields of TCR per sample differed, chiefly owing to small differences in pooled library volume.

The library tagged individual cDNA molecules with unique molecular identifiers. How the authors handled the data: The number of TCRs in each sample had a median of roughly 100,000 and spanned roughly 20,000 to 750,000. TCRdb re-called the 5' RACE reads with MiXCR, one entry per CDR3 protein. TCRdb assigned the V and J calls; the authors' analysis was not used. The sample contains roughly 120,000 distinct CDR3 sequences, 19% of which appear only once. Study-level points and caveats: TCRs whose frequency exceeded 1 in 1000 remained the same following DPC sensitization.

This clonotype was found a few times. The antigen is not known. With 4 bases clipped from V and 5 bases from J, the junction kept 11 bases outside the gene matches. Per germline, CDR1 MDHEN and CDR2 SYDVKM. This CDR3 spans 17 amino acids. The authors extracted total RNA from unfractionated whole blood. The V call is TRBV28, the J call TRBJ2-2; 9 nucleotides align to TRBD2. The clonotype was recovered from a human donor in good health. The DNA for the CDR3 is TGTGCCAGCAGTTCCCTCTGGCGGGAGGGTAGGACCGGGGAGCTGTTTTTT. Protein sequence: CASSSLWREGRTGELFF.